The clone carrying this TCR beta chain was found many times. The antigen remains undetermined. This specimen belongs to a study of T cells in Graves' hyperthyroidism and ophthalmopathy. Notes on the study in general: Blood held most thyroid clonotypes expanded above 0.001 frequency.

Amplified TCR beta CDR3 regions derived from RNA transcripts. The study used the HTBI primer set for a first-round RT-PCR of the TCR CDR3. In TCRdb, the multiplex PCR reads were re-called with MiXCR into one record per CDR3 protein. The data hold about 360,000 distinct CDR3 sequences, with roughly 14% observed a single time. Exclusion followed for patients with uncontrolled infection, other autoimmune disease, pregnancy or lactation. Diagnostic assessment was based on clinical symptoms, serum thyroxine and TRAb, thyroid ultrasound and orbital computed tomography. The blood sample dates from first hyperthyroidism diagnosis, preceding any ophthalmopathy symptoms. There are 15 residues in the CDR3. Deletions cut 1 base from V and 6 bases from J, with 14 bases between. Germline CDR1 reads LNHNV; CDR2 reads YYDKDF (reference sequence).

The receptor comes from a man in his thirties or forties with Graves' hyperthyroidism that later progressed to Graves' ophthalmopathy. The chain has TRBV15 and TRBJ2-3; D possibly corresponds to TRBD1 (5 bases). Sequencing was performed on blood. The CDR3 coding sequence is TGTGCCACCAGCAGAGGTCGGACACTCGAGGATACGCAGTATTTT. This codes for CATSRGRTLEDTQYF.